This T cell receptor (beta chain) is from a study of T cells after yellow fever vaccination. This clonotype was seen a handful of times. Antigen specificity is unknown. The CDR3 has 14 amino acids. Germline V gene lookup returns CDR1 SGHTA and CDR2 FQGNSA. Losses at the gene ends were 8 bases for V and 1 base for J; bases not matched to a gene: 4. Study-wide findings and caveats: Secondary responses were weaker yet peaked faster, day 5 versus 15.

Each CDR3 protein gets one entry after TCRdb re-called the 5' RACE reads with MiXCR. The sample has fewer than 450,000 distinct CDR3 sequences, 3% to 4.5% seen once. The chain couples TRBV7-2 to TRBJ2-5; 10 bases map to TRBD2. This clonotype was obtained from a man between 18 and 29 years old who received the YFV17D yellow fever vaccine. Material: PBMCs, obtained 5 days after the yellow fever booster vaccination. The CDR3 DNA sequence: TGTGCCAGCGCTAGCGGGGGTTCCCAAGAGACCCAGTACTTC. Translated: CASASGGSQETQYF.